Below, one TCR beta chain is given with its context. This clone turned up a few times. Its target antigen remains unknown. Base qualities are not provided; no much larger clone lies one nucleotide away. The data were obtained in a study of beta chain features in type 1 diabetes (dated by TCRdb to 2016 to 2018). About the study as a whole: No differences in mean age, gender distribution, total cell number or subset yield were found between patients and healthy donors. A total of some 110 million sorted cells were examined across all samples, and the number of cells per subset was strongly correlated with RNA yield. Naive and central memory subsets were obtained from all 30 or so donors, but regulatory and stem cell-like memory subsets were isolated from only 8 patients and 8 healthy donors. The study compared TCRB repertoires of sorted circulating CD4+ T cell subsets between recently diagnosed type 1 diabetes patients and matched healthy donors.

The entire amount of isolated RNA was reverse transcribed using the High Capacity cDNA Reverse Transcription Kit, so the sequenced TCRB transcripts were expressed ones. Deep immunoSEQ sequencing was performed on naive, central memory and regulatory T cell samples, with an average of roughly 4 million total reads per sample. Sorted cells were lysed in RLT buffer, and RNA was extracted using DNase-treated RNeasy Micro or Mini kits according to cell number. To prevent cross-contamination, each cell subset was processed individually, whereas patient and healthy donor samples were processed jointly. The immunoSEQ multiplex PCR was used to amplify TCRB sequences from cDNA, generating 87-bp fragments that spanned the CDR3 region. Sequencing of the amplicons was performed on the Illumina HiSeq platform. As for how the authors treated the data: PCR bias was computationally corrected using synthetic template baselines, reads within Hamming distance 2 were collapsed, and singletons that could not be merged were discarded. By aligning reads against IMGT, V, D and J genes, CDR3 length, and insertions or deletions at six rearrangement sites were assigned. Within each subset, clonotype counts were normalized to sorted cell number, after which true diversity and Gini coefficients were computed with the tcR R package. The overlap coefficient, calculated on TCRB nucleotide sequences, was used to measure repertoire sharing. Out-of-frame TCRB sequences from naive cells were analyzed to stand in for the pre-selection repertoire. TCRdb holds this immuneACCESS table with in-frame rearrangements only. Some clones are missing; in checked studies, unresolved V genes explain under half, and the rest has no known cause. V, J and clone size derive from that table, while D and trimming were established from the DNA sequence. Recorded for this sample are fewer than 550,000 clones; 11% of them occurred a single time. The ten largest clones represent 0.035% to 0.05% of the sample.

Findings and caveats that apply to the study as a whole: The naive, central memory and regulatory TCRB repertoires appeared to resemble one another more closely among patients than among healthy donors. Sequencing cDNA rather than genomic DNA could over-represent highly expressing activated cells, although activation and CD3 levels did not differ between groups. PCR might favor shorter templates, but patient and control samples were amplified and corrected together, so any skew would affect both groups equally. HLA sub-analyses involved small numbers of individuals, so any influence of HLA type on TCRB rearrangement remained unresolved. Type 1 diabetes patients showed a moderate but significant shortening of TCRB CDR3 length in all four CD4+ subsets. At VDJ recombination sites, type 1 diabetes patients had fewer insertions and more deleted nucleotides, which implies abnormalities in thymic rearrangement.

CDR1 is given as DFQATT and CDR2 as SNEGSKA, both from the germline V gene (reference sequence). At the junction V is shortened by 6 bases and J by 5 bases; bases outside the gene matches: 2. Including cysteine and phenylalanine, the CDR3 has 11 amino acids. The sequence is cut down to CDR3 DNA, 33 bases in frame from base 1. Each donor gave one peripheral blood draw, averaging approximately 110 mL, which was collected into heparinised tubes. A BD FACSAria II was used to sort naive, central memory, regulatory and stem cell-like memory CD4+ T cells with a panel that included CD45RO, CCR7, CD25, CD127, CD95 and CD27. A purity above 95% was achieved for all sorted populations. PBMCs were separated immediately by Lymphoprep density gradient centrifugation and were stained directly, without being cultured. Samples were stained and sorted in pairs, with one healthy donor and one patient per experiment, so that batch effects were minimized.

The sample taken for sequencing was naive CD4+ T cells from blood. The cell subset or site tag for this specimen amounts to: true naive CD4+ T cells. The receptor was derived from a woman between 18 and 29 years old in good health. The chain is encoded by TRBV20-1 joined to TRBJ2-5; TRBD2 fits 8 bases in the junction. At the DNA level, the sequence is TGCAGTGCCCAGCGGGAGGAGACCCAGTACTTC. Its translation is CSAQREETQYF.